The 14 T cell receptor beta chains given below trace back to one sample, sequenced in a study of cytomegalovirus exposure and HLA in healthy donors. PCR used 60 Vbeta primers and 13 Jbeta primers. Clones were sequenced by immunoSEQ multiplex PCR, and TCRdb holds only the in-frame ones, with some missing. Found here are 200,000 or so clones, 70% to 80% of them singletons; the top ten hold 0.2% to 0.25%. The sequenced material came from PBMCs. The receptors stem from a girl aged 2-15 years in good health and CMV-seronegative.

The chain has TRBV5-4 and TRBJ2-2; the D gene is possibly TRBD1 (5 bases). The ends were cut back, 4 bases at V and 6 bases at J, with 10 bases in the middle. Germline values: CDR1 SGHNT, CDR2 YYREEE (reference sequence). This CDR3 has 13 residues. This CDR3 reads CASSADIPGELFF. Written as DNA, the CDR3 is TGTGCCAGCAGCGCGGACATCCCCGGGGAGCTGTTTTTT. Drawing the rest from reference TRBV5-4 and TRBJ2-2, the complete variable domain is ETGVTQSPTHLIKTRGQQVTLRCSSQSGHNTVSWYQQALGQGPQFIFQYYREEENGRGNFPPRFSGLQFPNYSSELNVNALELDDSALYLCASSADIPGELFFGEGSRLTVL.

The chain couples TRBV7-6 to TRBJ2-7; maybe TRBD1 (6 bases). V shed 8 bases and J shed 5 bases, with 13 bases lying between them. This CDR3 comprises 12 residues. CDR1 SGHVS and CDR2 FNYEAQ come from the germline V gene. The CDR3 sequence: CASQGLGDEQYF. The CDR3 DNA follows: TGTGCCAGCCAGGGGTTGGGAGACGAGCAGTACTTC.

The CDR3, as DNA: TGTGCCAGCCGCTCGGACAGAGCCAACTCCTACGAGCAGTACTTC. Translation gives CASRSDRANSYEQYF. This chain connects TRBV6-5 to TRBJ2-7; D is possibly TRBD1 (6 bases). The CDR3 contains 15 residues. Germline V lookup: CDR1 MNHEY, CDR2 SVGAGI. V was shortened by 8 bases and J by 0 bases, with 17 bases between the two germline ends.

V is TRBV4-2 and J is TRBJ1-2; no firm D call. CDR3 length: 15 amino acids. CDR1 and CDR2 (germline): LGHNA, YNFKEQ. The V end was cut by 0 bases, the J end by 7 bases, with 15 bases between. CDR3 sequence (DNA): TGTGCCAGCAGCCAAGAGGCCCTTTTTCAGGCTGGCTACACCTTC. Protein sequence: CASSQEALFQAGYTF.

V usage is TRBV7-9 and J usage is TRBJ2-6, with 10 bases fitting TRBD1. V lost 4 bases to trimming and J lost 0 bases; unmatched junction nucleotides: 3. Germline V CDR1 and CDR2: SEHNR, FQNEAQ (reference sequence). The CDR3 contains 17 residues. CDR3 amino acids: CASSSTGGLSGANVLTF. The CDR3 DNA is TGTGCCAGCAGCTCGACAGGGGGCCTCTCTGGGGCCAACGTCCTGACTTTC.

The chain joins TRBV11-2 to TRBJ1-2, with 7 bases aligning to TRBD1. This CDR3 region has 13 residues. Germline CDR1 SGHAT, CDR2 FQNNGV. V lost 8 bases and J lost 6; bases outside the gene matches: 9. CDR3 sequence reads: CASGQGVPHGYTF. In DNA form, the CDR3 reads TGTGCCAGCGGCCAGGGGGTGCCCCATGGCTACACCTTC.

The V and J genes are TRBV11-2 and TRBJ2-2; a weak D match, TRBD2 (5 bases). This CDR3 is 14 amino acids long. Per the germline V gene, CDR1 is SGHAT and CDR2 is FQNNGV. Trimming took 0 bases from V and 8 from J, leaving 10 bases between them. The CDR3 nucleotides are TGTGCCAGCAGCTTAGAAATGGGGAGAGGGGAGCTGTTTTTT. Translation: CASSLEMGRGELFF.

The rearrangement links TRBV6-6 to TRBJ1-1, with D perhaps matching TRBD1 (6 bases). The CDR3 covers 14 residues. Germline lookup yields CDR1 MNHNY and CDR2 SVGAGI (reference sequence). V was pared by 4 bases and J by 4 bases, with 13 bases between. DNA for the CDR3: TGTGCCAGCAGTTTGGTCAGGGGATCCACTGAAGCTTTCTTT. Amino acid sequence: CASSLVRGSTEAFF.

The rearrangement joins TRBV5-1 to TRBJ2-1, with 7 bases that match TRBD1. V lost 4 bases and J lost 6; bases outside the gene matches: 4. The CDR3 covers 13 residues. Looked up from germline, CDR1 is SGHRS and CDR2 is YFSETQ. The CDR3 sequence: CASSPGQLNEQFF. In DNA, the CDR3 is TGCGCCAGCAGCCCGGGACAGCTCAATGAGCAGTTCTTC.

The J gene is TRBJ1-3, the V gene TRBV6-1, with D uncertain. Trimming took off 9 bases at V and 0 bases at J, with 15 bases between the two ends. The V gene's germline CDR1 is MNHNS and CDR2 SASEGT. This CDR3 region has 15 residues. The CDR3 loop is CASKWAGNSGNTIYF. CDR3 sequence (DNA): TGTGCCAGTAAGTGGGCTGGAAACTCTGGAAACACCATATATTTT.

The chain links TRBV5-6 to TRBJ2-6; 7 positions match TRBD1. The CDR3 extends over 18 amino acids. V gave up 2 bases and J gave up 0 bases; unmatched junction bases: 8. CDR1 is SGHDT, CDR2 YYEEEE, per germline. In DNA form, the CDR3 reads TGTGCCAGCAGCTTCCCGGGACAGTGGAGCTCTGGGGCCAACGTCCTGACTTTC. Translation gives CASSFPGQWSSGANVLTF.

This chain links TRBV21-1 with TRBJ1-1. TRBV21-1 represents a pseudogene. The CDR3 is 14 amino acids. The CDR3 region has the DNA TGTGCCAGCAGCGAGGACTGGGAGAACACTGAAGCTTTCTTT. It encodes CASSEDWENTEAFF.

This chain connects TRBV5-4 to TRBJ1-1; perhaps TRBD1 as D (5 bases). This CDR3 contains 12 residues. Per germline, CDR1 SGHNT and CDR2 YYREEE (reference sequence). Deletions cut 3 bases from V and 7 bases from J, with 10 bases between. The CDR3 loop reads CASSYFDSEAFF. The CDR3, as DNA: TGTGCCAGCAGCTATTTTGACAGTGAAGCTTTCTTT.

The CDR3 spells CASSPGTSPHEQYF. The CDR3 nucleotides read TGTGCCAGCAGCCCCGGGACTAGCCCCCACGAGCAGTACTTC. The chain has TRBV7-9 and TRBJ2-7; 9 bases agree with TRBD2. Germline V gene sequence: CDR1 SEHNR, CDR2 FQNEAQ (reference sequence). The trim removed 5 bases at V and 5 bases at J, leaving 7 bases unmatched. This CDR3 contains 14 residues.